The rows below give T cell receptor beta chains drawn from one sample of a study of cytomegalovirus exposure and HLA in healthy donors. TCRdb's table, derived via immunoSEQ multiplex PCR, lists solely in-frame clones and lacks some. The sample records some 110,000 clones, almost 80% being singletons. The material sequenced was PBMCs. Receptors were obtained from a man between 60 and 75 years old in good health and CMV-seropositive. Both conserved end residues are part of each CDR3. The D gene is left open where the match is weak. For some rows the clone size is stated as once, few or many, or as a class when expanded; others skip it.

J gene: TRBJ1-4
CDR3 length: 14
D gene: TRBD1
V gene: TRBV6-5
clone size: NA
CDR3 DNA: TGTGCCAGCGGCTACAGGGGGCTAAATGAAAAACTGTTTTTT
CDR3 protein: CASGYRGLNEKLFF

J gene: TRBJ2-3
CDR3 length: 19
D gene: TRBD2
V gene: TRBV5-4
clone size: NA
CDR3 DNA: TGTGCCAGCAGCTTGAAGCTAGCGGGGGGGTGGGGTAGCACAGATACGCAGTATTTT
CDR3 protein: CASSLKLAGGWGSTDTQYF

J gene: TRBJ1-3
CDR3 length: 14
D gene: NA
V gene: TRBV28
clone size: NA
CDR3 DNA: TGTGCCAGCAGTTCCCAGGGGCCCGGAAACACCATATATTTT
CDR3 protein: CASSSQGPGNTIYF

J gene: TRBJ2-3
CDR3 length: 15
D gene: TRBD1
V gene: TRBV7-3
clone size: NA
CDR3 DNA: TGTGCCAGCAGCCGGGGACAGTTTAGCACAGATACGCAGTATTTT
CDR3 protein: CASSRGQFSTDTQYF

J gene: TRBJ2-5
CDR3 length: 13
D gene: TRBD2
V gene: TRBV29-1
clone size: NA
CDR3 DNA: TGCAGCGCCTTTAGCGGGGGGGCAGAGACCCAGTACTTC
CDR3 protein: CSAFSGGAETQYF

J gene: TRBJ2-7
CDR3 length: 15
D gene: TRBD2
V gene: TRBV5-4
clone size: NA
CDR3 DNA: TGTGCCAGCAGCTTTAGCGGGGCCTACTCCTACGAGCAGTACTTC
CDR3 protein: CASSFSGAYSYEQYF

J gene: TRBJ2-5
CDR3 length: 14
D gene: TRBD1
V gene: TRBV5-1
clone size: NA
CDR3 DNA: TGCGCCAGCAGCCCGGACAGGGGCACAGAGACCCAGTACTTC
CDR3 protein: CASSPDRGTETQYF

J gene: TRBJ2-2
CDR3 length: 12
D gene: NA
V gene: TRBV5-4
clone size: few
CDR3 DNA: TGTGCCAGCAGCTTGGAAGCGAGGGAGCTGTTTTTT
CDR3 protein: CASSLEARELFF

J gene: TRBJ1-4
CDR3 length: 16
D gene: TRBD1
V gene: TRBV7-2
clone size: NA
CDR3 DNA: TGTGCCAGCAGCTTAGGGGCGACAGGGGTTAATGAAAAACTGTTTTTT
CDR3 protein: CASSLGATGVNEKLFF

J gene: TRBJ1-1
CDR3 length: 14
D gene: TRBD1
V gene: TRBV5-1
clone size: NA
CDR3 DNA: TGCGCCAGCAGCTGGAGACAGGGGAACACTGAAGCTTTCTTT
CDR3 protein: CASSWRQGNTEAFF

J gene: TRBJ2-3
CDR3 length: 13
D gene: TRBD1
V gene: TRBV19
clone size: NA
CDR3 DNA: TGTGCCAGTAGTAGACAGGGACCAGATACGCAGTATTTT
CDR3 protein: CASSRQGPDTQYF

J gene: TRBJ1-2
CDR3 length: 13
D gene: NA
V gene: TRBV6-1
clone size: NA
CDR3 DNA: TGTGCCAGCAGTTCTAGACTGATCTATGGCTACACCTTC
CDR3 protein: CASSSRLIYGYTF

J gene: TRBJ2-6
CDR3 length: 16
D gene: NA
V gene: TRBV19
clone size: NA
CDR3 DNA: TGTGCCAGTAGTATAGGGGGCAGATCCTGGGCCAACGTCCTGACTTTC
CDR3 protein: CASSIGGRSWANVLTF

J gene: TRBJ1-1
CDR3 length: 14
D gene: NA
V gene: TRBV6-1
clone size: NA
CDR3 DNA: TGTGCCAGCAGGGGGGCCGTCTCGAGCGCTGAAGCTTTCTTT
CDR3 protein: CASRGAVSSAEAFF

J gene: TRBJ2-2
CDR3 length: 13
D gene: NA
V gene: TRBV5-4
clone size: few
CDR3 DNA: TGTGCCAGCATTGGGGCGGGGACCGGGGAGCTGTTTTTT
CDR3 protein: CASIGAGTGELFF

J gene: TRBJ2-5
CDR3 length: 10
D gene: NA
V gene: TRBV20-1
clone size: NA
CDR3 DNA: TGCAGTGCTCAGCGGGAGACCCAGTACTTC
CDR3 protein: CSAQRETQYF